Detailed here is one TCR beta chain. The CDR3 runs 16 residues. The V gene lost 1 base and the J gene lost 6 bases, with 16 bases spanning the gap. From germline, CDR1 is SGHRS and CDR2 YFSETQ. Libraries were prepared by immunoSEQ multiplex PCR; TCRdb keeps only in-frame clonotypes and omits some of them. The sample holds some 120,000 clones, around 93% seen once. Time point specified: peripheral blood 6 weeks after treatment start. This sample stems from a study of PD-L1 blockade in urothelial cancer. Study-level background: Bladder-origin urothelial cancer in males covered about 90% of the roughly 30 patients.

The chain combines TRBV5-1 with TRBJ2-2, with a tentative D call TRBD1 (6 bases). Source: PBMCs, taken around atezolizumab (anti-PD-L1) treatment. The receptor's source is a man in his sixties with urothelial cancer. CDR3 coding DNA: TGCGCCAGCAGCTTGAGTCAGGGGTTCAGCGCCGGGGAGCTGTTTTTT. Translation: CASSLSQGFSAGELFF.